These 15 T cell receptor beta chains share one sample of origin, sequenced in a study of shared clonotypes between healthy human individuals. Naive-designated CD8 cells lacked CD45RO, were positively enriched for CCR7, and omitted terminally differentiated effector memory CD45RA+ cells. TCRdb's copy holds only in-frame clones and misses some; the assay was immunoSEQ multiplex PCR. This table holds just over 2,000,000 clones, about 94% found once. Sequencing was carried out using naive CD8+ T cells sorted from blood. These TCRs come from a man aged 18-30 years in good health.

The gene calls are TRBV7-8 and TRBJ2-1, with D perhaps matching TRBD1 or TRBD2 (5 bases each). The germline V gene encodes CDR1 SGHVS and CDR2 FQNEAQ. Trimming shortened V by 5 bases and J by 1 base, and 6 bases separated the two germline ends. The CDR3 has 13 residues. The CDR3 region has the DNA TGTGCCAGCAGCGGGGGTTCCTACAATGAGCAGTTCTTC. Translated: CASSGGSYNEQFF.

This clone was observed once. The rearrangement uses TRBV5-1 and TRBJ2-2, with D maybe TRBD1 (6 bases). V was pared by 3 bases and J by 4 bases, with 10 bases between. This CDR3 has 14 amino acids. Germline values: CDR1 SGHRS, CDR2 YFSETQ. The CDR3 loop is CASSWDIGTGELFF. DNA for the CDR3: TGCGCCAGCAGCTGGGACATAGGCACCGGGGAGCTGTTTTTT.

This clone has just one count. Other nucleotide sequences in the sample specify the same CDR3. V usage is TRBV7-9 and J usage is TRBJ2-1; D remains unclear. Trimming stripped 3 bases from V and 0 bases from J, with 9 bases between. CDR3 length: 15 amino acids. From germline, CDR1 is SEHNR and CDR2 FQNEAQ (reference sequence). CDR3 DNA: TGTGCCAGCAGCTTGTCGGGCAGCTCCTACAATGAGCAGTTCTTC. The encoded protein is CASSLSGSSYNEQFF.

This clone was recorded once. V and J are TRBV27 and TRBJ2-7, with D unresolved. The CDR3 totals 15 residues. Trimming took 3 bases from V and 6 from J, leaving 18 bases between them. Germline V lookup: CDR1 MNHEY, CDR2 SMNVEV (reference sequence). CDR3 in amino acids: CASSFTGPQPSEQYF. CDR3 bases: TGTGCCAGCAGTTTCACCGGGCCCCAACCTAGCGAGCAGTACTTC.

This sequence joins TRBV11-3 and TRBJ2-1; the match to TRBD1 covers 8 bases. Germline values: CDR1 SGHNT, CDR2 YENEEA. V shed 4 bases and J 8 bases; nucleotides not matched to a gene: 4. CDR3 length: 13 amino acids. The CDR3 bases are TGTGCCAGCAGCTCTACAGGGGGGCATGAGCAGTTCTTC. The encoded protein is CASSSTGGHEQFF.

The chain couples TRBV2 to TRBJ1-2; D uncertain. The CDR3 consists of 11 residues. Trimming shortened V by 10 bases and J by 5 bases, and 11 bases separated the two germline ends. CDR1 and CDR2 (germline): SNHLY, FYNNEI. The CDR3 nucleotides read TGTGCCACCCCGGAAGTTTATGGCTACACCTTC. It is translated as CATPEVYGYTF.

The CDR3 region has the DNA TGTGCCAGCAAACTACTAGCGGAGGGCACAGATACGCAGTATTTT. Translation: CASKLLAEGTDTQYF. V is TRBV28 and J is TRBJ2-3; TRBD2 aligns across 8 bases. There are 15 residues in the CDR3. V lost 7 bases to trimming and J lost 1 base; unmatched junction nucleotides: 7. Germline CDR1 and CDR2: MDHEN and SYDVKM.

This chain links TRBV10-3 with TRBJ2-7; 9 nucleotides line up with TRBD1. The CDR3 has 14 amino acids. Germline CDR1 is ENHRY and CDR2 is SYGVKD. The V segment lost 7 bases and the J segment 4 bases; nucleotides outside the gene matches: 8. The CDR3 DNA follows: TGTGCCATCAATACAGGGGGCCCACTTTACGAGCAGTACTTC. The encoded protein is CAINTGGPLYEQYF.

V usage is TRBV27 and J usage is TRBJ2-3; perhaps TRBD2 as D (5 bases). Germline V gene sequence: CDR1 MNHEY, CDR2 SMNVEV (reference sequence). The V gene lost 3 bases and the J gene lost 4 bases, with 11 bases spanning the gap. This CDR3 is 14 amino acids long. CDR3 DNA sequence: TGTGCCAGCAGTTTCATTACTAGACCAGATACGCAGTATTTT. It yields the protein CASSFITRPDTQYF.

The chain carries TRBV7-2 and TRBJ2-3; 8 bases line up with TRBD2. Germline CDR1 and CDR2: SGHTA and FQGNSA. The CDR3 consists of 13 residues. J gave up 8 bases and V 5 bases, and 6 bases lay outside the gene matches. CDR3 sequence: CASSNPAGVTQYF. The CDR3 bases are TGTGCCAGCAGCAATCCAGCGGGGGTTACGCAGTATTTT.

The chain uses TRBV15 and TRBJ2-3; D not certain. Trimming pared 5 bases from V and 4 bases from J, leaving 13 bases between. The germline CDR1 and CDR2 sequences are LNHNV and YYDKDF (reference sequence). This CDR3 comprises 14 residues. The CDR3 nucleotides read TGTGCCACCAGCTCTCCTACGGGCGCAGATACGCAGTATTTT. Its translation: CATSSPTGADTQYF.

The CDR3 bases are TGTGCCAGCAGTCCTAACAGGGGGCAAGGCAATCAGCCCCAGCATTTT. Protein: CASSPNRGQGNQPQHF. The gene calls are TRBV27 and TRBJ1-5; TRBD1 matches 9 bases. V was pared by 5 bases and J by 2 bases, with 7 bases of the junction left unmatched. This CDR3 contains 16 residues. CDR1 is MNHEY, CDR2 SMNVEV, per germline (reference sequence).

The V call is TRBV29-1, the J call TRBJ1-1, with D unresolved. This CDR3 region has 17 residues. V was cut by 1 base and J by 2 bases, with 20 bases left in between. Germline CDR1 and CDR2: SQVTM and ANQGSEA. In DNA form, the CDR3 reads TGCAGCGTTGAAGGATTCGAGGCTTGGGGAGTTAACACTGAAGCTTTCTTT. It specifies CSVEGFEAWGVNTEAFF.

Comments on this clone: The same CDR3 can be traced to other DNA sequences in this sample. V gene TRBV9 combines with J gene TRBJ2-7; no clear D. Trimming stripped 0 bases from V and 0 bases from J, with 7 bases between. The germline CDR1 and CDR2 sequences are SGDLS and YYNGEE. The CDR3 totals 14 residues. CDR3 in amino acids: CASSVGPSSYEQYF. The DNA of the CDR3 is TGTGCCAGCAGCGTAGGCCCAAGCTCCTACGAGCAGTACTTC.

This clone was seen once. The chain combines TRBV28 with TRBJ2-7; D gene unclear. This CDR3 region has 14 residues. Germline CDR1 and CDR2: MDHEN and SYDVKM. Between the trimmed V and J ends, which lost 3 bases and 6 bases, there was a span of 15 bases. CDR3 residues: CASSFSAPAFEQYF. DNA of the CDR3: TGTGCCAGCAGTTTCTCGGCCCCAGCCTTCGAGCAGTACTTC.